The T cell receptor beta chain described here comes from a study of blood T cell repertoires in COVID-19. The overall study: Material from acute and convalescent COVID-19 was sourced from the United States, Italy and Spain. T cells, B-cell-depleted T cells, or PBMCs supplied cDNA or gDNA.

Between the trimmed V and J ends, which lost 2 bases and 0 bases, there was a span of 7 bases. The CDR3 runs 14 residues. Germline V CDR1 and CDR2: MNHEY, SVGAGI. In the source study's methods: Scientists estimated how many nucleated cells there were by amplifying reference gene primers. TCRdb's copy holds only in-frame clones and misses some; the assay was immunoSEQ multiplex PCR. Clone size and V and J calls were adopted from that table, with D and trimming inferred from the DNA. The profile shows 50,000 to 60,000 clones, roughly 80% of them singletons. The material sequenced was peripheral blood. The chain employs TRBV6-5 and TRBJ1-2, with D uncertain. This TCR derives from a human donor in a cohort sampled during active or convalescent COVID-19. CDR3 sequence reads: CASSYGPPNYGYTF. The CDR3 coding sequence is TGTGCCAGCAGTTACGGCCCGCCTAACTATGGCTACACCTTC.